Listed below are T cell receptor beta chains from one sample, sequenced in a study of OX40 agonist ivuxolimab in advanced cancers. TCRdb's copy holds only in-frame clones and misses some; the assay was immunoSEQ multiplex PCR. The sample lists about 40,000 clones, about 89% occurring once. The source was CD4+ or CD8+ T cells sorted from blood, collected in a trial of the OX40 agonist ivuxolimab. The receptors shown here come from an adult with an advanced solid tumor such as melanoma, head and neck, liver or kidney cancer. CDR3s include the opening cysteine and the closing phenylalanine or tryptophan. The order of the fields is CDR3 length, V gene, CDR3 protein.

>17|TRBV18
CASSLITTQDGPYEQYF
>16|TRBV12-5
CASATRGPTNTGELFF
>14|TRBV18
CASSPGTGDEKLFF
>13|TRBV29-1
CSSRGGGQETQYF
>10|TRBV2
CASKYTEAFF
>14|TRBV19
CASSNRGLNEKLFF
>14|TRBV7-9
CASVLTGYTYEQYF
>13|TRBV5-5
CASSLAPGETQYF
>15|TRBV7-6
CASSLRREDNSPLHF
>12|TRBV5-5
CASSVSTDTQYF
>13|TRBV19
CASSPGQTYEQYF
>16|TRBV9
CASSFRGGAGTDTQYF
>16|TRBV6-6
CASRSLVGQTYETQYF
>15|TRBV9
CASSSDPRGNTEAFF
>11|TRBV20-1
CSAFDKGGQYF
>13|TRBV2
CASSLKWAYEQYF